Listed here are 19 T cell receptor beta chains from one sample, sequenced in a study of Ad26.COV2.S vaccination and SARS-CoV-2 variants. Sample treatment: about 20 received Ad26.COV2.S at low or high dose, single or two shots; about five received placebo; per-sample allocation not given. The study sampled participants on day 63 after the first vaccine or placebo injection. Produced via immunoSEQ multiplex PCR; TCRdb's table is partial and in-frame only. The data contain about 390,000 clones, less than 90% of them singletons. This specimen consisted of peripheral blood, obtained in a trial of Ad26.COV2.S vaccine versus placebo. Receptors originate from a person between 18 and 65 years old who received the Ad26.COV2.S COVID-19 vaccine or a placebo.

The chain joins TRBV6-2 or TRBV6-3 to TRBJ1-2; 7 nucleotides align to TRBD1. Unmatched junction bases numbered 5, after V lost 0 bases and J lost 4 bases. This CDR3 is built from 15 residues. Germline V lookup: CDR1 MNHEY, CDR2 SVGEGT. The CDR3 protein is CASSYSLGGGYGYTF. DNA for the CDR3: TGTGCCAGCAGTTACTCGTTAGGGGGCGGCTATGGCTACACCTTC.

The chain joins TRBV24-1 to TRBJ2-2, with D uncertain. Germline CDR1 is KGHDR and CDR2 is SFDVKD. The CDR3 spans 12 residues. Trimming left V 7 bases short and J 7 bases short, with 9 bases between. CDR3 residues: CATRDLSGELFF. The CDR3 region has the DNA TGTGCCACCAGGGACCTAAGCGGGGAGCTGTTTTTT.

This chain uses TRBV14 with TRBJ1-3, with no clear D. CDR1 SGHDN and CDR2 FVKESK come from the germline V gene. Trimming removed 0 bases from V and 1 base from J, with 10 bases in between. CDR3 length equals 16 residues. In DNA form, the CDR3 reads TGTGCCAGCAGCCAAGATCTGGGCGCATCTGGAAACACCATATATTTT. Translated, it gives CASSQDLGASGNTIYF.

The rearrangement joins TRBV5-6 to TRBJ2-3; no firm D call. Trimming pared 4 bases from V and 3 bases from J, leaving 12 bases between. The length of the CDR3 is 14 residues. Germline CDR1 is SGHDT and CDR2 is YYEEEE. CDR3 DNA: TGTGCCAGCAGCCCGATCGGACCGACAGATACGCAGTATTTT. This gives the protein CASSPIGPTDTQYF.

The rearrangement joins TRBV19 to TRBJ1-4; 8 bases align to TRBD1. CDR1 is LNHDA and CDR2 is SQIVND in the germline V gene (reference sequence). This CDR3 is built from 15 residues. The J segment lost 0 bases and the V segment lost 6 bases, leaving 3 bases of the junction unmatched. The CDR3 sequence is CASRDRVATNEKLFF. Written as DNA, the CDR3 is TGTGCCAGTAGGGACAGGGTAGCAACTAATGAAAAACTGTTTTTT.

The chain has TRBV5-4 and TRBJ2-1; D is possibly TRBD1 (5 bases). The CDR3 is 12 amino acids. Germline CDR1 SGHNT, CDR2 YYREEE (reference sequence). Between the trimmed V and J ends, which lost 4 bases and 8 bases, there was a span of 10 bases. CDR3 sequence reads: CASSARGDEQFF. The CDR3 DNA reads as TGTGCCAGCAGCGCTAGGGGTGATGAGCAGTTCTTC.

About this clone: Other DNA sequences from this sample encode an identical CDR3 as well. V and J are TRBV18 and TRBJ2-7; D is unclear. The V gene's germline CDR1 is KGHSH and CDR2 LQKENI. CDR3 length: 12 residues. Trimming took off 3 bases at V and 4 bases at J, with 7 bases between the two ends. The CDR3 is CASSPNPYEQYF. The DNA for the CDR3 is TGTGCCAGCTCACCGAACCCGTACGAGCAGTACTTC.

This clone turned up a few times. This chain connects TRBV27 to TRBJ1-5; a weak D match, TRBD1 (5 bases). This CDR3 contains 14 residues. V shed 2 bases and J shed 5 bases, with 10 bases lying between them. Looked up from germline, CDR1 is MNHEY and CDR2 is SMNVEV (reference sequence). CDR3 bases: TGTGCCAGCAGTTTAATCGGGGGGGATCAGCCCCAGCATTTT. This translates into CASSLIGGDQPQHF.

Note on this clone: The same CDR3 is also encoded by other DNA sequences in this sample. The CDR3 here is CASSLDRDYGYTF. In nucleotides, the CDR3 is TGTGCCAGCAGTTTGGACAGGGACTATGGCTACACCTTC. V is TRBV28 and J is TRBJ1-2; 8 bases align to TRBD1. V lost 3 bases and J lost 3; bases outside the gene matches: 0. The germline V gene has CDR1 MDHEN and CDR2 SYDVKM. This CDR3 is built from 13 residues.

The chain links TRBV6-1 to TRBJ1-2; unclear D gene. The length of the CDR3 is 14 residues. Looked up from germline, CDR1 is MNHNS and CDR2 is SASEGT. V gave up 5 bases and J gave up 2 bases, with 12 bases separating them. The CDR3 loop reads CASSYEGRNYGYTF. The CDR3 DNA sequence: TGTGCCAGCAGTTATGAAGGGAGAAACTATGGCTACACCTTC.

This rearrangement joins TRBV12-3 or TRBV12-4 to TRBJ1-1, with unresolved D. V was clipped by 5 bases and J by 8 bases, with 9 bases between them. The CDR3 length is 11 residues. The CDR3 sequence is CASSRSGEAFF. CDR3 nucleotide sequence: TGTGCCAGCAGTAGGTCCGGGGAAGCTTTCTTT.

The chain has TRBV2 and TRBJ2-1; 7 positions match TRBD2. V dropped 4 bases and J dropped 6; count of bases not matched to a gene: 6. CDR1 and CDR2 (germline): SNHLY, FYNNEI. The CDR3 is 14 amino acids. CDR3 region: CASSVGTISNEQFF. As DNA, the CDR3 is TGTGCCAGCAGTGTAGGGACTATTTCCAATGAGCAGTTCTTC.

The chain carries TRBV9 and TRBJ2-7, with a weak D call TRBD2 (6 bases). From germline, CDR1 is SGDLS and CDR2 YYNGEE. There are 12 residues in the CDR3. V lost 4 bases to trimming and J lost 4 bases, with 9 bases between them. The CDR3 region is CASSPGGYEQYF. CDR3 DNA: TGTGCCAGCAGCCCAGGAGGGTACGAGCAGTACTTC.

The rearrangement joins TRBV4-3 to TRBJ2-7; D possibly corresponds to TRBD2 (5 bases). CDR1 LGHNA and CDR2 YSLEER come from the germline V gene. This CDR3 spans 17 amino acids. V lost 0 bases, J lost 4 bases, and 19 bases lay in between. This chain's CDR3 is CASSQEWRASTGYEQYF. DNA for the CDR3: TGCGCCAGCAGCCAAGAGTGGCGGGCCTCAACGGGGTACGAGCAGTACTTC.

The chain combines TRBV7-9 with TRBJ1-6; unclear D gene. There are 13 residues in the CDR3. Between the trimmed V and J ends, which lost 5 bases and 8 bases, there was a span of 10 bases. Germline CDR1 and CDR2: SEHNR and FQNEAQ (reference sequence). The CDR3 nucleotides read TGTGCCAGCAGCGCACAACTGGATTCACCCCTCCACTTT. As protein: CASSAQLDSPLHF.

This clone was seen a few times. This chain's CDR3 is CASRLLANYGYTF. The CDR3 DNA follows: TGTGCCAGCAGGCTCCTGGCCAACTATGGCTACACCTTC. The chain employs TRBV2 and TRBJ1-2; D gene ambiguous. The germline V gene has CDR1 SNHLY and CDR2 FYNNEI. The CDR3 is 13 residues long. V lost 6 bases and J lost 2, with 10 bases in between.

V usage is TRBV3-1 (or the pseudogene TRBV3-2) and J usage is TRBJ1-6; D is unclear. CDR1 is LGHDT, CDR2 YNNKEL, per germline (reference sequence). V dropped 4 bases and J dropped 5 bases, with 12 bases sitting between them. The CDR3 runs to 15 residues. This CDR3 reads CASSLSQWDNSPLHF. Written as DNA, the CDR3 is TGTGCCAGCAGCCTCTCCCAATGGGATAATTCACCCCTCCACTTT.

This sequence joins TRBV19 and TRBJ1-3; 8 nucleotides align to TRBD1. V lost 5 bases to trimming and J lost 3 bases; unmatched junction nucleotides: 6. Germline V CDR1 and CDR2: LNHDA, SQIVND (reference sequence). This CDR3 is 15 amino acids long. The CDR3 DNA is TGTGCCAGTAGTGACAGGGGTCTGGATGGAAACACCATATATTTT. As protein: CASSDRGLDGNTIYF.

The gene calls are TRBV18 and TRBJ2-7; TRBD2 aligns across 14 bases. The V gene end was trimmed by 3 bases and the J gene end by 4 bases; junction bases not matched to a gene: 2. This CDR3 contains 15 residues. Per the germline V gene, CDR1 is KGHSH and CDR2 is LQKENI. CDR3 DNA: TGTGCCAGCTCACCGACTAGCGGGGGGGGTTACGAGCAGTACTTC. This sequence encodes CASSPTSGGGYEQYF.